The 5 T cell receptor beta chains below come from one sample, sequenced in a study of T cell responses to AZD1222 COVID-19 vaccine. Data came from immunoSEQ multiplex PCR; TCRdb stores just in-frame clones and leaves some out. In the table there are approximately 100,000 clones, around 90% of which are singletons. Here the sequenced sample was peripheral blood, taken 28 days after the second AZD1222 dose. Source of these receptors: an adult who received the AZD1222 COVID-19 vaccine.

This chain connects TRBV28 to TRBJ1-2; TRBD1 is a possible D gene (5 bases). The CDR3 loop spans 17 amino acids. The V and J ends lost 8 bases and 4 bases respectively, with 26 bases between them. CDR1 is MDHEN and CDR2 is SYDVKM in the germline V gene. The CDR3: CASHPTGTGKSFYGYTF. CDR3 bases: TGTGCCAGCCATCCCACTGGGACGGGGAAATCATTCTATGGCTACACCTTC.

The rearrangement uses TRBV15 and TRBJ1-2; D possibly corresponds to TRBD1 (6 bases). V dropped 0 bases and J dropped 6 bases, with 14 bases sitting between them. The CDR3 extends over 15 amino acids. Germline CDR1 and CDR2: LNHNV and YYDKDF (reference sequence). The DNA of the CDR3 is TGTGCCACCAGCAGAGATCTGGGGGGCTCGGATGGCTACACCTTC. This sequence encodes CATSRDLGGSDGYTF.

A single count supports this clone. The CDR3 loop reads CASSADRSGGYTF. The CDR3 DNA is TGTGCCAGTAGTGCGGACAGGTCTGGCGGCTACACCTTC. The genes are TRBV19 and TRBJ1-2, with 7 bases matching TRBD1. Germline values: CDR1 LNHDA, CDR2 SQIVND (reference sequence). The CDR3 is 13 residues long. V was pared by 5 bases and J by 8 bases, with 8 bases of the junction left unmatched.

The rearrangement uses TRBV5-1 and TRBJ1-5; D is unresolved. The CDR3 loop spans 14 amino acids. Germline CDR1 and CDR2: SGHRS and YFSETQ. The V and J ends lost 4 bases and 4 bases respectively, with 12 bases between them. The CDR3 sequence: CASSPLPGNQPQHF. As DNA, the CDR3 is TGCGCCAGCAGCCCCTTACCTGGGAATCAGCCCCAGCATTTT.

The chain couples TRBV27 to TRBJ1-4; TRBD1 aligns across 10 bases. Trimming at V came to 9 bases and at J to 1 base, leaving 8 bases not matched to a gene. The CDR3 totals 16 residues. CDR1 is MNHEY, CDR2 SMNVEV, per germline (reference sequence). The DNA of the CDR3 is TGTGCCAGTACGCCCCGGGACAGGGGAACTAATGAAAAACTGTTTTTT. Its translation: CASTPRDRGTNEKLFF.